The 9 T cell receptor beta chains listed next were all sequenced from one sample in a study of blood T cells in healthy people across ages. Then a second PCR, running about 7 to 11 cycles, was carried out with a sample-barcoded 5' primer and a J-beta primer mix. In TCRdb, the 5' RACE reads were re-called with MiXCR into one record per CDR3 protein. Here the sample spans 590,000 or so distinct CDR3 sequences, approximately 30% being singletons. The material sequenced was blood. Every receptor here comes from an elderly woman in good health.

This clonotype showed up just once. CDR3 in DNA: TGCAGCGTTGCCAGGGATCTCAATCAGCCCCAGCATTTT. This codes for CSVARDLNQPQHF. V and J are TRBV29-1 and TRBJ1-5; TRBD1 is a possible D gene (5 bases). V was shortened by 4 bases and J by 3 bases, with 10 bases between the two germline ends. There are 13 residues in the CDR3. In germline, CDR1 is SQVTM, CDR2 ANQGSEA. Based on the CDR3 plus reference TRBV29-1 and TRBJ1-5, the full variable domain is SAVISQKPSRDICQRGTSLTIQCQVDSQVTMMFWYRQQPGQSLTLIATANQGSEATYESGFVIDKFPISRPNLTFSTLTVSNMSPEDSSIYLCSVARDLNQPQHFGDGTRLSIL.

Points on this clonotype: Possible read error: a much larger clone is one base away. The chain is built from TRBV6-1 and TRBJ2-7; TRBD2 agrees at 11 bases. The V gene end was trimmed by 2 bases and the J gene end by 7 bases; junction bases not matched to a gene: 7. CDR1 and CDR2 from the germline V gene are MNHNS and SASEGT. This CDR3 contains 15 residues. DNA of the CDR3: TGTGCCAGCAGTGAATCGGGGACTAGCGGTAATGAGCAGTACTTC. It encodes CASSESGTSGNEQYF.

This chain links TRBV15 with TRBJ1-1; no definite D call. V shed 1 base and J shed 10 bases, with 16 bases lying between them. The CDR3 extends over 14 amino acids. CDR1 is LNHNV, CDR2 YYDKDF, per germline (reference sequence). CDR3 in amino acids: CATSRGEVEEGAFF. The CDR3 bases are TGTGCCACCAGCAGAGGCGAAGTCGAAGAGGGAGCTTTCTTT.

As regards this clonotype: One base away lies a much larger clone, so this may be a sequencing read error. The rearrangement links TRBV12-3 or TRBV12-4 to TRBJ2-1; TRBD1 agrees at 7 bases. The CDR3 is made up of 15 amino acids. Unmatched junction bases numbered 9, after V lost 9 bases and J lost 1 base. CDR3 coding DNA: TGTGCCAGAAGACCGACAGGGCGTTCCTACAATGAGCAGTTCTTC. Its protein is CARRPTGRSYNEQFF.

This clonotype was seen many times. The rearrangement links TRBV20-1 to TRBJ2-7, with D possibly TRBD1 on 5 matching bases. CDR3 length equals 13 residues. CDR1 DFQATT and CDR2 SNEGSKA come from the germline V gene (reference sequence). V was trimmed by 3 bases and J by 6 bases, leaving 15 bases between them. The CDR3 DNA is TGCAGTGCTAGGGGGCAGCGAGCCGGCGAGCAGTACTTC. It encodes CSARGQRAGEQYF.

The chain is built from TRBV29-1 and TRBJ2-1; unclear D gene. V lost 4 bases and J 4 bases, leaving 8 bases between the germline ends. The germline gives CDR1 SQVTM, CDR2 ANQGSEA. This CDR3 comprises 12 residues. CDR3 in amino acids: CSVGQEYNEQFF. The CDR3 nucleotides are TGCAGCGTTGGGCAGGAGTACAATGAGCAGTTCTTC.

The sample holds many counts of this clonotype. This chain links TRBV28 with TRBJ2-7; TRBD1 might be the D (6 bases). Trimming stripped 6 bases from V and 0 bases from J, with 18 bases between. Per germline, CDR1 MDHEN and CDR2 SYDVKM. There are 16 residues in the CDR3. Written as DNA, the CDR3 is TGTGCCAGCAGCCTCCGTAGGGACATACGCTCCTACGAGCAGTACTTC. It encodes CASSLRRDIRSYEQYF.

This chain links TRBV6-5 with TRBJ1-4; D is perhaps TRBD1 (6 bases). The germline V gene encodes CDR1 MNHEY and CDR2 SVGAGI. The CDR3 runs 14 residues. Trimming removed 2 bases at V and 4 bases at J, with 8 bases between. CDR3 residues: CASSYGGHNEKLFF. Here the CDR3 DNA reads TGTGCCAGCAGTTACGGGGGACATAATGAAAAACTGTTTTTT.

As concerns this clonotype: A much larger clonotype is one base distant, so this may be a read error. The V gene is TRBV2, the J gene TRBJ2-1; D is ambiguous. The CDR3 loop spans 16 amino acids. V was trimmed by 2 bases and J by 10 bases, leaving 21 bases between them. Germline CDR1 and CDR2: SNHLY and FYNNEI. The CDR3 reads CASSESEPKSSYEQFF. CDR3 DNA: TGTGCCAGCAGTGAAAGTGAGCCCAAGAGCTCCTACGAGCAGTTCTTC.